Sequencing of this T cell receptor beta chain was carried out in a study of T-cell reconstitution after alpha-beta-depleted transplantation in children. This clonotype was seen repeatedly, ten times or more. The length of the CDR3 is 15 residues. From germline, CDR1 is MNHEY and CDR2 SVGAGI. Trimming left V 2 bases short and J 0 bases short, with 9 bases between. The TCRbeta library was prepared with unique molecular identifiers. TCRdb ran MiXCR on the PCR reads and lists one entry per CDR3 protein. The table includes approximately 490,000 distinct CDR3 sequences, around an eighth detected once. This sequence joins TRBV6-5 and TRBJ2-3; either TRBD1 or TRBD2 may supply D (5 bases each). This sequence was found in a human donor who donated a stem cell graft to a child with combined immunodeficiency. Sequencing was performed on PBMCs from the stem cell graft donor, taken from the stem cell graft. For the CDR3, the DNA is TGTGCCAGCAGTTACGGCCGGGACAGCACAGATACGCAGTATTTT. Amino acids: CASSYGRDSTDTQYF.